These 5 T cell receptor beta chains were sequenced from one sample in a study of blood T cell repertoires in COVID-19. The repertoire was sequenced with immunoSEQ multiplex PCR; TCRdb's copy has only in-frame clones and lacks some. This table has 350,000 to 400,000 clones, 87% appearing once. The sequenced sample was PBMCs or T cells enriched from blood (not recorded which). Source of these receptors: a man aged 40-50 years in a cohort exposed to, infected with or recovered from COVID-19 (not recorded which).

The CDR3 DNA is TGTGCCAGCAGTTTAGGACTAGCGGGGGCCTCCTACAATGAGCAGTTCTTC. It yields the protein CASSLGLAGASYNEQFF. The rearrangement links TRBV5-4 to TRBJ2-1; 13 positions agree with TRBD2. The CDR3 spans 17 residues. With V trimmed by 5 bases and J by 0 bases, 5 bases remained unmatched. Looked up from germline, CDR1 is SGHNT and CDR2 is YYREEE (reference sequence).

This rearrangement joins TRBV9 to TRBJ1-1, with D possibly matching TRBD1 (6 bases). Germline V gene lookup returns CDR1 SGDLS and CDR2 YYNGEE. The CDR3 runs to 17 residues. Trimming left V 0 bases short and J 1 base short, with 16 bases between. The CDR3 sequence: CASSVVGLDSRNTEAFF. CDR3 DNA sequence: TGTGCCAGCAGCGTAGTAGGGTTGGACAGCCGGAACACTGAAGCTTTCTTT.

V is TRBV2 and J is TRBJ2-7; D might be TRBD2 (5 bases). Germline V gene sequence: CDR1 SNHLY, CDR2 FYNNEI. V dropped 1 base and J dropped 3 bases, with 7 bases sitting between them. The CDR3 extends over 13 amino acids. The CDR3 coding sequence is TGTGCCAGCAGTGAAGTACGGGACTACGAGCAGTACTTC. Translated, it gives CASSEVRDYEQYF.

J is TRBJ2-7 and V is TRBV27, with TRBD1 matching over 8 bases. CDR3 length: 14 amino acids. Germline trimming cut 6 bases from V and 5 bases from J; bases unmatched to any gene: 9. Germline loops: CDR1 MNHEY, CDR2 SMNVEV (reference sequence). This CDR3 reads CASSPRQGSHEQYF. The DNA for the CDR3 is TGTGCCAGCAGCCCAAGACAGGGGTCCCACGAGCAGTACTTC.

The rearrangement uses TRBV6-5 and TRBJ2-5; 10 nucleotides align to TRBD2. V gave up 5 bases and J gave up 4 bases; unmatched junction bases: 7. This CDR3 has 15 amino acids. The V gene's germline CDR1 is MNHEY and CDR2 SVGAGI. The CDR3 nucleotides are TGTGCCAGCAGTCCCCTAGCGGGAGTGGGAGAGACCCAGTACTTC. Translation gives CASSPLAGVGETQYF.